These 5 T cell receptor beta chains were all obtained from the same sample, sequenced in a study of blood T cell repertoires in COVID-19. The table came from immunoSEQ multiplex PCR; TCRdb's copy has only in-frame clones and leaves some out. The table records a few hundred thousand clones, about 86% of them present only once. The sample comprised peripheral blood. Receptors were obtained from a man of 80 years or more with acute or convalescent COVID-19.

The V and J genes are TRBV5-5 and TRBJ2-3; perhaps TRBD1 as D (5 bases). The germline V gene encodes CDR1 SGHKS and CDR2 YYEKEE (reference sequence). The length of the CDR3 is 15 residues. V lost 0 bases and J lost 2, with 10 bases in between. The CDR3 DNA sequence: TGTGCCAGCAGCTTGGGGCAGGGAATCACAGATACGCAGTATTTT. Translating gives CASSLGQGITDTQYF.

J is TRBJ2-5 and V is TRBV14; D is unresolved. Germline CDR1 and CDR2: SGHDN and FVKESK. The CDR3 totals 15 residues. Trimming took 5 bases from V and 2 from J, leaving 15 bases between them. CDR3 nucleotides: TGTGCCAGCAGCATAAACCGGAGATTGCAAGAGACCCAGTACTTC. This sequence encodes CASSINRRLQETQYF.

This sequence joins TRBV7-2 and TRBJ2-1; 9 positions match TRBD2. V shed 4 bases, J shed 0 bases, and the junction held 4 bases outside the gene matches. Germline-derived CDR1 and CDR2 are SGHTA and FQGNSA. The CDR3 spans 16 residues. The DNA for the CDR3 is TGTGCCAGCAGCTACCGGCGGGAGGGCTCCTACAATGAGCAGTTCTTC. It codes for CASSYRREGSYNEQFF.

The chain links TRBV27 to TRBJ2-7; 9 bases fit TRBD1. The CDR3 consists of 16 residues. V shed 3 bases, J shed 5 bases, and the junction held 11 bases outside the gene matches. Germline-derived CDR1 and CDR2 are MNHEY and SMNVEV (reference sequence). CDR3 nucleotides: TGTGCCAGCAGTTTTTATCCCGGGACAGGGAACCACGAGCAGTACTTC. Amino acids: CASSFYPGTGNHEQYF.

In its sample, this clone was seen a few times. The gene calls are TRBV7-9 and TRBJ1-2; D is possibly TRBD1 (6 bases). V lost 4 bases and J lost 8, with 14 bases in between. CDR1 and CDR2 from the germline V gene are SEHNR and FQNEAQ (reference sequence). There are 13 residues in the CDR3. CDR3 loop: CASSSDSGGGYTF. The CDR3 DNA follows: TGTGCCAGCAGCTCGGACAGCGGAGGAGGCTACACCTTC.